This T cell receptor beta chain was recovered during a study of early T cells in non-severe SARS-CoV-2 infection (dated by TCRdb to the early 2020s). Background for the entire study: Bulk RNA from unsorted whole blood was used for TCR sequencing, so alpha and beta chains could not be paired. The paper's findings and limits, for the study overall: VDJdb matching was skewed toward anti-spike CD8 responses and likely underestimated virus-specific expansions, missing private and CD4 specificities.

A case-control design nested within a healthcare worker cohort in London, UK, was used, with weekly nasopharyngeal swab PCR tests and blood sampling performed. Healthcare workers were enrolled in the week of the UK lockdown, from 23 to 31 March 2020, and were followed every week for up to roughly 15 weeks. On this clonotype: What this receptor recognizes is not known. Within one base of it there is no much larger clone, and no base qualities were kept.

Libraries were prepared through 5' RACE. TCRdb lists the instrument as NextSeq 500. To correct for sequencing error and PCR bias, the TCR library protocol tagged individual cDNA molecules with unique molecular identifiers. Both TCR alpha and beta chains were sequenced, and tight co-correlation was observed between alpha and beta sequence abundances in each sample. For the original study's pipeline: Decombinator V4 was used to annotate the V gene, J gene and CDR3 of the TCR sequences. Expanded TCRs were defined as changing significantly between any two time points under a Poisson model with p below 0.0001. Abundances of TCRs were expressed as counts per million after normalisation to the total number of TCRs sequenced in each sample. MAIT TCRs were defined by TRAV1-2 paired with TRAJ12, TRAJ20 or TRAJ33, and iNKT TCRs by TRAV10 paired with TRAJ18. VDJdb, accessed 1 November 2021, was searched for CMV, EBV and SARS-CoV-2 annotated TCRs, with TCRs annotated for multiple antigens excluded. The public reads were run again by TCRdb, first through fastp at Q25 and then through MiXCR, and only productive beta chains were kept. Identical CDR3 proteins give one entry, which carries the most common genes and DNA. TCRdb, not the original authors, processed these V and J calls. Within this sample are some 80,000 distinct CDR3 sequences, with 12% of them counted one time only. Roughly 15% of the sample lies in the top ten.

The germline V gene (reference sequence) provides CDR1 DFQATT and CDR2 SNEGSKA. The CDR3, from cysteine to phenylalanine, totals 14 residues. CDR3 DNA only is kept here, 42 bases in frame from base 1. Trimming costs V 4 bases and J 2 bases, and their ends lie 14 bases apart. This sequence originates from an adult who was a healthcare worker with PCR-confirmed SARS-CoV-2 infection or an uninfected control (not recorded which). The donor label of this sample is uncertain. The chain is assembled from TRBV20-1 and TRBJ1-2, with no D gene named confidently. Here the sequenced sample was whole blood, taken at baseline. The bases read TGCAGTGCTACCCACCCGGCAGTGAACTATGGCTACACCTTC. It translates as CSATHPAVNYGYTF.